This record concerns one TCR beta chain sequence. Method: immunoSEQ multiplex PCR; TCRdb's copy keeps in-frame clones and lacks some. This table has a few hundred thousand clones, more than 75% appearing once. CDR1 is MGHRA and CDR2 is YSYEKL in the germline V gene. Trimming took off 0 bases at V and 0 bases at J, with 8 bases between the two ends. This CDR3 has 15 amino acids. These data originate in a study of blood T cell repertoires in COVID-19. Across the study: T cells, B-cell-depleted T cells, or PBMCs provided the cDNA or gDNA that served as material.

This chain links TRBV4-1 with TRBJ1-1, with a tentative D call TRBD1 (5 bases). Sequencing was done on a sample of PBMCs or T cells enriched from blood (not recorded which). The receptor was isolated from a woman under 30 who had recovered from COVID-19. The CDR3 bases are TGCGCCAGCAGCCAAGATGGGGGGTTGAACACTGAAGCTTTCTTT. Translating gives CASSQDGGLNTEAFF.